The clone carrying this T cell receptor beta chain has just a few counts. Its antigen is as yet unknown. Separate cDNA molecules each had unique molecular identifiers attached to them. Each CDR3 protein is one row after TCRdb ran MiXCR on the 5' RACE reads. The sample holds tens of thousands of distinct CDR3 sequences, roughly 5% seen once. The record originates from a study of early T cells in non-severe SARS-CoV-2 infection. As for the study in general: Sequencing used unsorted whole-blood bulk RNA, so chains lack pairing.

In germline, CDR1 is SGHKS, CDR2 YYEKEE (reference sequence). The V end was cut by 2 bases, the J end by 1 base, with 6 bases between. The CDR3 covers 13 residues. Study observations and caveats: The VDJdb matching leaned toward anti-spike CD8 responses and overlooked private and CD4 specificities.

This receptor was identified in an adult who was a healthcare worker with PCR-confirmed SARS-CoV-2 infection or an uninfected control (not recorded which). The V gene is TRBV5-5, the J gene TRBJ1-1, with no clear D. The specimen was whole blood, collected at baseline. The CDR3 protein is CASSLVWNTEAFF. CDR3 nucleotides: TGTGCCAGCAGCTTAGTCTGGAACACTGAAGCTTTCTTT.